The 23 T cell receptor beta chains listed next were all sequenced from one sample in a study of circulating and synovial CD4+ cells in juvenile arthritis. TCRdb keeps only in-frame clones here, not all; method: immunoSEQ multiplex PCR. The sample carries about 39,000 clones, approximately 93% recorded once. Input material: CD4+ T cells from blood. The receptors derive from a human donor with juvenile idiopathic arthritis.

CDR3: CASRNSRNTEAFF. The CDR3, as DNA: TGTGCCAGCAGGAACAGTAGGAACACTGAAGCTTTCTTT. The genes are TRBV6-5 and TRBJ1-1; no definite D call. Germline assignment: CDR1 MNHEY and CDR2 SVGAGI. V lost 6 bases, J lost 1 base, and 9 bases lay in between. This CDR3 spans 13 amino acids.

Here the CDR3 DNA reads TGTGCCAGCAGCTTACCCAGGCCAGACTATGGCTACACCTTC. Translated, it gives CASSLPRPDYGYTF. This rearrangement joins TRBV5-4 to TRBJ1-2, with unresolved D. The V end was cut by 2 bases, the J end by 3 bases, with 11 bases between. Germline V gene data show CDR1 as SGHNT and CDR2 as YYREEE (reference sequence). This CDR3 region has 14 residues. The variable domain in full, completed from reference TRBV5-4 and TRBJ1-2, reads ETGVTQSPTHLIKTRGQQVTLRCSSQSGHNTVSWYQQALGQGPQFIFQYYREEENGRGNFPPRFSGLQFPNYSSELNVNALELDDSALYLCASSLPRPDYGYTFGSGTRLTVV.

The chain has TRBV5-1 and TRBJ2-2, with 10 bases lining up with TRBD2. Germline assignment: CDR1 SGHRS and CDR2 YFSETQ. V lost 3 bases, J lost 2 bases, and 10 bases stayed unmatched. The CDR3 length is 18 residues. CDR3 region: CASSSVLPSGGNTGELFF. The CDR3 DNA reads TGCGCCAGCAGCTCCGTCCTCCCTAGCGGGGGAAACACCGGGGAGCTGTTTTTT.

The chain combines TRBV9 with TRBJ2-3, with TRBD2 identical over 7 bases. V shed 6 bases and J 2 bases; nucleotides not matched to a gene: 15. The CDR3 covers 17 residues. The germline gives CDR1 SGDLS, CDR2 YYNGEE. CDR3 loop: CASNIGIAGETTDTQYF. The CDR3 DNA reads TGTGCCAGCAACATTGGAATTGCGGGGGAGACCACAGATACGCAGTATTTT.

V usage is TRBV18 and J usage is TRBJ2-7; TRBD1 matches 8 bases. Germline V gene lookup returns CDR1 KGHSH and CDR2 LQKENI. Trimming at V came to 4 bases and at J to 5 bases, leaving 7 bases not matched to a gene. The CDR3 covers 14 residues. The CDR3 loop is CASSHGTGPNEQYF. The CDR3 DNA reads TGTGCCAGCTCACACGGGACAGGTCCCAACGAGCAGTACTTC.

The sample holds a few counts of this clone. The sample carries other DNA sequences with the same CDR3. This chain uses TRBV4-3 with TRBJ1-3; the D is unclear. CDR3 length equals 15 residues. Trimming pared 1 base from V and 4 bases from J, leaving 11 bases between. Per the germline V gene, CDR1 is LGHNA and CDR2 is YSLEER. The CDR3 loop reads CASSQGGTGGNTIYF. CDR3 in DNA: TGCGCCAGCAGCCAAGGTGGCACGGGGGGAAACACCATATATTTT.

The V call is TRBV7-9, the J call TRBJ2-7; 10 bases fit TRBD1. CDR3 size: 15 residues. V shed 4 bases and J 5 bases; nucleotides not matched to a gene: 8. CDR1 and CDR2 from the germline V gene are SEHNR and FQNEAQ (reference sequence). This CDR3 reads CASSYLTGTGDEQYF. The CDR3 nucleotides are TGTGCCAGCAGCTACTTAACCGGGACAGGGGACGAGCAGTACTTC.

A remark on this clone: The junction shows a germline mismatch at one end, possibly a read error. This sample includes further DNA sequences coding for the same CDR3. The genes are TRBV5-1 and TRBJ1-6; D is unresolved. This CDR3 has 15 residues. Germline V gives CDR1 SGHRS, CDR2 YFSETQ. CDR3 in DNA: TGCGCCAGCAGCTTGGCTGTAGGGAGAAATTCCCCCCTCCACTTT. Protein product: CASSLAVGRNSPLHF.

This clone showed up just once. The CDR3 loop reads CASSQVGRNNEQFF. In DNA, the CDR3 is TGCGCCAGCAGCCAAGTCGGCAGGAATAATGAGCAGTTCTTC. J is TRBJ2-1 and V is TRBV4-1; no reliable D call. The CDR3 spans 14 residues. Trimming cost V 1 base and J 7 bases, with 11 bases left between them. Germline assignment: CDR1 MGHRA and CDR2 YSYEKL.

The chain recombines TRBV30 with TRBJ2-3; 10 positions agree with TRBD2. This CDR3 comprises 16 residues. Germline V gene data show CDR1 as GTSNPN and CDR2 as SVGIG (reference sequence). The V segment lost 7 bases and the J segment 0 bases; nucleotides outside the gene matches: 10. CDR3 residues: CAYLAGAHPSTDTQYF. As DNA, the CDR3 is TGTGCCTATCTAGCGGGGGCCCACCCTAGCACAGATACGCAGTATTTT.

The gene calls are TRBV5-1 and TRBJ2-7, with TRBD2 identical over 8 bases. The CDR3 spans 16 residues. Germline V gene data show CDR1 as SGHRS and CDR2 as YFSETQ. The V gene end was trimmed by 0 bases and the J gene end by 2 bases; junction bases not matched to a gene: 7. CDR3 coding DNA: TGCGCCAGCAGCTTGGCCCCCACGGGGGGGACCTACGAGCAGTACTTC. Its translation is CASSLAPTGGTYEQYF.

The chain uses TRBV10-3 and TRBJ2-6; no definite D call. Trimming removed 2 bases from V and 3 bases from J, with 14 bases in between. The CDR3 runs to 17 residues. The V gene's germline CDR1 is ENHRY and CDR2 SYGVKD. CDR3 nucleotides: TGTGCCATCAGTGAGCCCGTCGCCGCGAGTGGGGCCAACGTCCTGACTTTC. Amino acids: CAISEPVAASGANVLTF.

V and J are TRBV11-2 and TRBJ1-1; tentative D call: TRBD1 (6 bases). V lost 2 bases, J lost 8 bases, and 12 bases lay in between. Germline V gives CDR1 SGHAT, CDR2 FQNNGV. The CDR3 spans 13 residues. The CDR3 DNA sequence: TGTGCCAGCAGCTTAAGGACAGACCTCGAAGCTTTCTTT. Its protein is CASSLRTDLEAFF.

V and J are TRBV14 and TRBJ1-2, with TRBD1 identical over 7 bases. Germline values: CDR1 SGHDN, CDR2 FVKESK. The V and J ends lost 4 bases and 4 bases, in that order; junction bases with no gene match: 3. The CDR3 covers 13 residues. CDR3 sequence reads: CASSRGTVYGYTF. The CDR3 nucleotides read TGTGCCAGCAGCCGCGGGACAGTCTATGGCTACACCTTC.

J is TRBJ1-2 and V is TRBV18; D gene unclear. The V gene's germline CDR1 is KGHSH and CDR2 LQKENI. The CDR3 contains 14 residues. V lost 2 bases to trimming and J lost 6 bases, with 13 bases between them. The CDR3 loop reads CASSPSPDSNGYTF. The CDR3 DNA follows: TGTGCCAGCTCACCATCGCCAGACTCCAATGGCTACACCTTC.

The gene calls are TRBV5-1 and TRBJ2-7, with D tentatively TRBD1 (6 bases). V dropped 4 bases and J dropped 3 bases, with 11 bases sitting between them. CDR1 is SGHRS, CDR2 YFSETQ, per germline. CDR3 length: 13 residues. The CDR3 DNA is TGCGCCAGCAGCCACAGGGACCTCTACGAGCAGTACTTC. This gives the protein CASSHRDLYEQYF.

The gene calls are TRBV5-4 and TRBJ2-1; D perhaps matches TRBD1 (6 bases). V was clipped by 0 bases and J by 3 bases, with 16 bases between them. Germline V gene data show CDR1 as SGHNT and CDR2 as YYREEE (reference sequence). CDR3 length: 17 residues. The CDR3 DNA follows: TGTGCCAGCAGCTTGGGTCAGGGGAGTTTAAACTACAATGAGCAGTTCTTC. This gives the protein CASSLGQGSLNYNEQFF.

The CDR3 DNA is TGCAGTGCTAGAGTGGCACGTGAAGCTTTCTTT. It translates to CSARVAREAFF. This chain connects TRBV20-1 to TRBJ1-1; no clear D. Germline-derived CDR1 and CDR2 are DFQATT and SNEGSKA (reference sequence). CDR3 size: 11 residues. The V gene lost 1 base and the J gene lost 7 bases, with 7 bases spanning the gap.

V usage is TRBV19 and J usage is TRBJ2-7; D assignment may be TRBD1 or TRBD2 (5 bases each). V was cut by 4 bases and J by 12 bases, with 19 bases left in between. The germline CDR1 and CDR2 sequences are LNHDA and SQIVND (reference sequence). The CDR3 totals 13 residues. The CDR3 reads CASSREGLSLRYF. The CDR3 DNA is TGTGCCAGTAGTAGAGAGGGGCTTAGTCTGCGGTACTTC.

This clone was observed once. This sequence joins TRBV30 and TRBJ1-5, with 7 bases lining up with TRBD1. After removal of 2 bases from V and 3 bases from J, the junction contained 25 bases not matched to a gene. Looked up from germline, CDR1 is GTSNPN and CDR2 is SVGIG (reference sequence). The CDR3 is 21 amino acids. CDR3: CAWSPGWGQTLPRSPNQPQHF. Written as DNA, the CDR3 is TGTGCCTGGAGTCCCGGGTGGGGACAGACCCTTCCACGATCCCCCAATCAGCCCCAGCATTTT. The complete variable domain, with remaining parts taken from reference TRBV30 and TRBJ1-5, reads SQTIHQWPATLVQPVGSPLSLECTVEGTSNPNLYWYRQAAGRGLQLLFYSVGIGQISSEVPQNLSASRPQDRQFILSSKKLLLSDSGFYLCAWSPGWGQTLPRSPNQPQHFGDGTRLSIL.

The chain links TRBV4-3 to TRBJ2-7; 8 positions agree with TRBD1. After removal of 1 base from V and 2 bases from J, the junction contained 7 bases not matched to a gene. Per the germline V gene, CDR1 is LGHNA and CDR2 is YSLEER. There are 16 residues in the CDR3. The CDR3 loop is CASSQGRGRGPYEQYF. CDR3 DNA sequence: TGCGCCAGCAGCCAAGGACGGGGCAGGGGGCCCTACGAGCAGTACTTC.

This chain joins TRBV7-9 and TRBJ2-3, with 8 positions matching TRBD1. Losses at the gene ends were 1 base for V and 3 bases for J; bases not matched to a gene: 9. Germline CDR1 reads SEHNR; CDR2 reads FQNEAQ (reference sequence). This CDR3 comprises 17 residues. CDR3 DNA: TGTGCCAGCAGCTTAGTCGTCCACAGGGGGTCGACAGATACGCAGTATTTT. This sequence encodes CASSLVVHRGSTDTQYF.

CDR3 nucleotides: TGTGCCAGCGGCGCGGGGGGCAATGAGCAGTTCTTC. Translating it yields CASGAGGNEQFF. The chain couples TRBV6-5 to TRBJ2-1; 8 nucleotides match TRBD2. V was clipped by 8 bases and J by 6 bases; unmatched bases: 3. This CDR3 spans 12 amino acids. Germline CDR1 and CDR2: MNHEY and SVGAGI.